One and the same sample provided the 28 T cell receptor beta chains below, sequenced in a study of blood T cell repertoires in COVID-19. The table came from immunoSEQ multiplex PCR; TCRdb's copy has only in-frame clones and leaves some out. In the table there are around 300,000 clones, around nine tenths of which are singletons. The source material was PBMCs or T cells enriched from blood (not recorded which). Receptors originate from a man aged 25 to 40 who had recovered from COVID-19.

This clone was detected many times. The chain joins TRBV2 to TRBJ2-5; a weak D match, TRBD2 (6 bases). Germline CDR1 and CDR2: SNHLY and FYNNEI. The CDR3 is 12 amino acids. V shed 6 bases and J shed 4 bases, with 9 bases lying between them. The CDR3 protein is CASSRGGETQYF. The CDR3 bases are TGTGCCAGCAGCCGGGGAGGAGAGACCCAGTACTTC.

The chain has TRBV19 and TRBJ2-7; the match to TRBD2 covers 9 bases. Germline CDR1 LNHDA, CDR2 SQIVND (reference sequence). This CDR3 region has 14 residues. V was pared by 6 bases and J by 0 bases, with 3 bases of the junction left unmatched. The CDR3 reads CASRSGGTSYEQYF. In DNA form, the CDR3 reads TGTGCCAGTAGAAGCGGGGGGACCTCCTACGAGCAGTACTTC. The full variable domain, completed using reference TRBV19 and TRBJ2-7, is DGGITQSPKYLFRKEGQNVTLSCEQNLNHDAMYWYRQDPGQGLRLIYYSQIVNDFQKGDIAEGYSVSREKKESFPLTVTSAQKNPTAFYLCASRSGGTSYEQYFGPGTRLTVT.

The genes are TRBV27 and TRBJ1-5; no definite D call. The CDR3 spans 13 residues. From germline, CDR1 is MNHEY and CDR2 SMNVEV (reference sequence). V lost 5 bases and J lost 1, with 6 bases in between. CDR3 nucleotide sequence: TGTGCCAGCAGTCAGGTGAGCAATCAGCCCCAGCATTTT. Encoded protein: CASSQVSNQPQHF.

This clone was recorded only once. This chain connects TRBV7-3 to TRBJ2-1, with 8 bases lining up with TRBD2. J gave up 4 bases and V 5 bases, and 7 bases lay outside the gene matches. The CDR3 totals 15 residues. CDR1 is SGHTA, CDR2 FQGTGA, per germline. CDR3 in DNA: TGTGCCAGCAGCCTCAGCGGGGGAAAATACAATGAGCAGTTCTTC. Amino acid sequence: CASSLSGGKYNEQFF.

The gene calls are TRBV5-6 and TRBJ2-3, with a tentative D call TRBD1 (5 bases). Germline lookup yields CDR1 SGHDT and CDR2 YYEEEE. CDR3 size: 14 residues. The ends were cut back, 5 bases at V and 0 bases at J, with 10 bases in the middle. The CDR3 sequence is CASSLGASTDTQYF. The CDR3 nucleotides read TGTGCCAGCAGTTTAGGGGCGAGCACAGATACGCAGTATTTT.

The CDR3: CASSPLAGGYEKLFF. The CDR3 DNA sequence: TGTGCCAGCAGTCCCCTCGCGGGCGGATATGAAAAACTGTTTTTT. This chain connects TRBV6-5 to TRBJ1-4; D not resolved. Germline V gene lookup returns CDR1 MNHEY and CDR2 SVGAGI. CDR3 length: 15 amino acids. Between the trimmed V and J ends, which lost 5 bases and 6 bases, there was a span of 16 bases.

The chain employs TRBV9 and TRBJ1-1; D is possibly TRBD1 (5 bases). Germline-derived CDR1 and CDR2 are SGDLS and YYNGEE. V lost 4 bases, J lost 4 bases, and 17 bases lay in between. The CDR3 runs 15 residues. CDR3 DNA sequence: TGTGCCAGCAGCCCCCCCGACAGTAGGGTCACTGAAGCTTTCTTT. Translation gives CASSPPDSRVTEAFF.

For the CDR3, the DNA is TGTGCCAGCAGCAAAGGGACAGATAGCAATCAGCCCCAGCATTTT. Translation gives CASSKGTDSNQPQHF. V and J are TRBV16 and TRBJ1-5; 7 nucleotides line up with TRBD1. V trimming: 5 bases; J trimming: 0 bases; junction bases outside the gene matches: 4. Germline CDR1 reads KGHSY; CDR2 reads FQNENV. The CDR3 sequence is 15 residues long. The variable domain in full, with the rest retrieved from reference TRBV16 and TRBJ1-5, is GEEVAQTPKHLVRGEGQKAKLYCAPIKGHSYVFWYQQVLKNEFKFLISFQNENVFDETGMPKERFSAKCLPNSPCSLEIQATKLEDSAVYFCASSKGTDSNQPQHFGDGTRLSIL.

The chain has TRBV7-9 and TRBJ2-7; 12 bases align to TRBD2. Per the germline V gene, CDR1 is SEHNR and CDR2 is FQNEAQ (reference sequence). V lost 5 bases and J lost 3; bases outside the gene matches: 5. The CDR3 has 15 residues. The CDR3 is CASSPTSGGYYEQYF. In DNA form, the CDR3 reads TGTGCCAGCAGCCCGACTAGCGGGGGTTACTACGAGCAGTACTTC. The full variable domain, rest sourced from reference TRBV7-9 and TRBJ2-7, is DTGVSQNPRHKITKRGQNVTFRCDPISEHNRLYWYRQTLGQGPEFLTYFQNEAQLEKSRLLSDRFSAERPKGSFSTLEIQRTEQGDSAMYLCASSPTSGGYYEQYFGPGTRLTVT.

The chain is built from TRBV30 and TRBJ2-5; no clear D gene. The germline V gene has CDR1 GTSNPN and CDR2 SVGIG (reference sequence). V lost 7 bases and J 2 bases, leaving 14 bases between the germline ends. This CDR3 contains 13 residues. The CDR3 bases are TGTGCCTACTCTCAATCGGAGCAAGAGACCCAGTACTTC. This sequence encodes CAYSQSEQETQYF.

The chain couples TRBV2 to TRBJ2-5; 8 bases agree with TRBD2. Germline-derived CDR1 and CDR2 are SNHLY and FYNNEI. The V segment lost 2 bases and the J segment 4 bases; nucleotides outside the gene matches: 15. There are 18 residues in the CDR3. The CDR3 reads CASSEPPGRAGGLETQYF. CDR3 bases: TGTGCCAGCAGTGAACCCCCCGGGAGGGCGGGGGGCCTAGAGACCCAGTACTTC.

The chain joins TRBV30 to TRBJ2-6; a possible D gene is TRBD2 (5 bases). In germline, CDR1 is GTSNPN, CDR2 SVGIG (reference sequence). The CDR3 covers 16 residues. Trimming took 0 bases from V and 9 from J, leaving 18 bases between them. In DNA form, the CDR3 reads TGTGCCTGGAGTGTTCGGACTGACGTGCGTCTCAACGTCCTGACTTTC. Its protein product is CAWSVRTDVRLNVLTF.

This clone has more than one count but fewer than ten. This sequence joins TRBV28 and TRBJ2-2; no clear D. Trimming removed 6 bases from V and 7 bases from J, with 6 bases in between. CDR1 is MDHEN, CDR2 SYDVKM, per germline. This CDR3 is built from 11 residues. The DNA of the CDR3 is TGTGCCAGCAGGAGCAACGGGGAGCTGTTTTTT. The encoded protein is CASRSNGELFF.

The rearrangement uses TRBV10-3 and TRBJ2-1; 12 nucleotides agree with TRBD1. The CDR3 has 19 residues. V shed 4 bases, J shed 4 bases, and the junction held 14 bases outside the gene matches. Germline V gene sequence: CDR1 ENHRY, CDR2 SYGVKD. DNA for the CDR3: TGTGCCATCAGTGGGGACAGGGGGCGGATGATCGGGGCTTACAATGAGCAGTTCTTC. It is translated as CAISGDRGRMIGAYNEQFF.

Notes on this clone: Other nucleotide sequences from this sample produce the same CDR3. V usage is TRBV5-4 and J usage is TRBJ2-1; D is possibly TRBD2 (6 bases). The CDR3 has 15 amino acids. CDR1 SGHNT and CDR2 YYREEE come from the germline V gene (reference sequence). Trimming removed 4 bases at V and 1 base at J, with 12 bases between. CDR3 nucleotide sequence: TGTGCCAGCAGCCTCACTAGCTCTTCCTACAATGAGCAGTTCTTC. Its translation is CASSLTSSSYNEQFF. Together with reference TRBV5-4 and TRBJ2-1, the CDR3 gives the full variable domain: ETGVTQSPTHLIKTRGQQVTLRCSSQSGHNTVSWYQQALGQGPQFIFQYYREEENGRGNFPPRFSGLQFPNYSSELNVNALELDDSALYLCASSLTSSSYNEQFFGPGTRLTVL.

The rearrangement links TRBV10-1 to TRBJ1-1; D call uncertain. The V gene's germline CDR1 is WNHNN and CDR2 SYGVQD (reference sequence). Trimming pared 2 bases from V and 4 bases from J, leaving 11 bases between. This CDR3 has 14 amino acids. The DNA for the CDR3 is TGCGCCAGCAGTGAGACGAGCTTACCCACTGAAGCTTTCTTT. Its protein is CASSETSLPTEAFF.

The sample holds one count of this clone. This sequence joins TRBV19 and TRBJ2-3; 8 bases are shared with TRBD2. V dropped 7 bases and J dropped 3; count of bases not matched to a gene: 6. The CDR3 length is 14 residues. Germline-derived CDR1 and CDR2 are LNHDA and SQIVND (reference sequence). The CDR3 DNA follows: TGTGCCAGTACCCGGGGGGGGGAAACAGATACGCAGTATTTT. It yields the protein CASTRGGETDTQYF.

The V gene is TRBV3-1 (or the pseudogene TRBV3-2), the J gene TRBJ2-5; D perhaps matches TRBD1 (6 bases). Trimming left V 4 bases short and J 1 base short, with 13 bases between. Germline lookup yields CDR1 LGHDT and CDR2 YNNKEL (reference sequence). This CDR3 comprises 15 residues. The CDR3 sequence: CASSLGQLGQETQYF. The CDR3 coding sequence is TGTGCCAGCAGCCTCGGACAGTTGGGCCAAGAGACCCAGTACTTC.

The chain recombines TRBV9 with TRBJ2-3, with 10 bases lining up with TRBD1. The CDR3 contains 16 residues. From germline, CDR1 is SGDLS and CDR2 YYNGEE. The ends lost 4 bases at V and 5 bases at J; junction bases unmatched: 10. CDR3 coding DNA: TGTGCCAGCAGCAAACCGGGACAGGGGATATTAGATACGCAGTATTTT. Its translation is CASSKPGQGILDTQYF.

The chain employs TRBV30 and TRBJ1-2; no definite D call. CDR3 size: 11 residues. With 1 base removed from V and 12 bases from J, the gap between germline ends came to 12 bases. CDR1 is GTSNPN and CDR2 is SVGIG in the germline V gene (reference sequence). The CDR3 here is CAWSDGFQDTF. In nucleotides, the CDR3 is TGTGCCTGGAGTGACGGATTTCAGGACACCTTC.

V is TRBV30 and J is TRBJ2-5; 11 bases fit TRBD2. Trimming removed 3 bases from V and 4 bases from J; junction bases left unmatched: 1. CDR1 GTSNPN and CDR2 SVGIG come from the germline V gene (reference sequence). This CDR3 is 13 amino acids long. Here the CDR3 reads CAWRTSGGETQYF. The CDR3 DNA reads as TGTGCCTGGAGAACTAGCGGGGGAGAGACCCAGTACTTC. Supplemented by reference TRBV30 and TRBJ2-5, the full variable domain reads SQTIHQWPATLVQPVGSPLSLECTVEGTSNPNLYWYRQAAGRGLQLLFYSVGIGQISSEVPQNLSASRPQDRQFILSSKKLLLSDSGFYLCAWRTSGGETQYFGPGTRLLVL.

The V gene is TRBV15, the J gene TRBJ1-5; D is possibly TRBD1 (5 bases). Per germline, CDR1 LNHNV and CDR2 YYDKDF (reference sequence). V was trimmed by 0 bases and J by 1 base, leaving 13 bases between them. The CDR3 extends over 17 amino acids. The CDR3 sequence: CATSRDFATVSNQPQHF. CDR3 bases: TGTGCCACCAGCAGAGATTTTGCGACAGTGAGCAATCAGCCCCAGCATTTT.

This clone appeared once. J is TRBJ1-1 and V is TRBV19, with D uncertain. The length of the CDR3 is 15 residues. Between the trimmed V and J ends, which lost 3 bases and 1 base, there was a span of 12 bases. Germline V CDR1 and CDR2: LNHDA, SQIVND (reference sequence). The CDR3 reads CASSMMALRNTEAFF. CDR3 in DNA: TGTGCCAGTAGTATGATGGCTCTCCGGAACACTGAAGCTTTCTTT.

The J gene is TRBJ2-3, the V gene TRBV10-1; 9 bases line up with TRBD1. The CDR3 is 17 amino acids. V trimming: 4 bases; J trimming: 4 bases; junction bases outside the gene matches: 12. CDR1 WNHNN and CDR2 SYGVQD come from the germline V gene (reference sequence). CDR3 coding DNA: TGCGCCAGCAGTGGAGCTCGGGACAGGGATCTTTCAGATACGCAGTATTTT. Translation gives CASSGARDRDLSDTQYF.

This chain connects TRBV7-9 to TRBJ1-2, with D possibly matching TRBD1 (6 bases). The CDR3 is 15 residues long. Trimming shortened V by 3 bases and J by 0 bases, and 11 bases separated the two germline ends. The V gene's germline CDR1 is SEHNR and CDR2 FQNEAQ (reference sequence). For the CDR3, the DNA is TGTGCCAGCAGCTTGAGGGACATGACTAACTATGGCTACACCTTC. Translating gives CASSLRDMTNYGYTF.

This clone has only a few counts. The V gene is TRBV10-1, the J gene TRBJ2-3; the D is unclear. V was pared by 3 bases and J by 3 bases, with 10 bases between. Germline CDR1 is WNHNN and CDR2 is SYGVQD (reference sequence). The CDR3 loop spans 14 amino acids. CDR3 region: CASSDNSATDTQYF. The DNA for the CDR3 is TGCGCCAGCAGTGACAACTCAGCGACAGATACGCAGTATTTT.

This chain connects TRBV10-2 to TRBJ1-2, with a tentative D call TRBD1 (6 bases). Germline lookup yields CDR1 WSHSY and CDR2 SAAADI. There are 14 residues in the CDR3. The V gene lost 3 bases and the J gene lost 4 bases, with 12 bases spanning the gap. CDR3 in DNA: TGCGCCAGCAGTGACGTCCGGGACACCTATGGCTACACCTTC. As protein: CASSDVRDTYGYTF.

CDR3 nucleotide sequence: TGCGCCAGCAGCGGAGGACTAGCGGGGGCTTACGAGCAGTACTTC. Its protein is CASSGGLAGAYEQYF. This chain uses TRBV5-1 with TRBJ2-7; 13 bases match TRBD2. J lost 4 bases, V lost 4 bases, and 5 bases had no gene match. Germline V gives CDR1 SGHRS, CDR2 YFSETQ. This CDR3 has 15 residues. The complete variable domain, with remaining parts taken from reference TRBV5-1 and TRBJ2-7, reads KAGVTQTPRYLIKTRGQQVTLSCSPISGHRSVSWYQQTPGQGLQFLFEYFSETQRNKGNFPGRFSGRQFSNSRSEMNVSTLELGDSALYLCASSGGLAGAYEQYFGPGTRLTVT.